One and the same sample provided the 17 T cell receptor beta chains below, sequenced in a study of blood T cell repertoires in COVID-19. Sequenced by immunoSEQ multiplex PCR; TCRdb stores in-frame clones only, minus some. The data hold 40,000 or so clones, with about 70% observed a single time. The sequencing input was peripheral blood. All receptors come from a man at least 80 years old with acute or convalescent COVID-19.

The CDR3 sequence: CASSLGGRGETQYF. CDR3 DNA: TGTGCCAGCAGCTTGGGAGGGAGGGGAGAGACCCAGTACTTC. The rearrangement joins TRBV5-5 to TRBJ2-5; TRBD2 aligns across 7 bases. CDR3 length: 14 amino acids. Per germline, CDR1 SGHKS and CDR2 YYEKEE (reference sequence). Trimming cost V 0 bases and J 4 bases; bases outside gene matches: 3.

This rearrangement joins TRBV7-2 to TRBJ1-1; D ambiguous. Trimming removed 1 base from V and 3 bases from J, with 12 bases in between. This CDR3 is built from 15 residues. Germline CDR1 and CDR2: SGHTA and FQGNSA. The CDR3 protein is CASSLGSGLDTEAFF. Here the CDR3 DNA reads TGTGCCAGCAGCTTAGGGTCCGGTCTCGACACTGAAGCTTTCTTT.

The table lists this clone with a count of one. V gene TRBV5-1 combines with J gene TRBJ2-5; TRBD2 agrees at 16 bases. The CDR3 sequence is 19 residues long. Trimming removed 4 bases from V and 4 bases from J; junction bases left unmatched: 13. In germline, CDR1 is SGHRS, CDR2 YFSETQ. The CDR3 region has the DNA TGCGCCAGCAGCCCACGGACAACGGGGACTAGCGGGGGGGGAGAGACCCAGTACTTC. It yields the protein CASSPRTTGTSGGGETQYF.

In its sample, this clone is medium-sized. The J gene is TRBJ1-4, the V gene TRBV27; 7 bases are a match to TRBD1. J gave up 8 bases and V 1 base, and 7 bases lay outside the gene matches. The CDR3 is 15 residues long. Germline CDR1 MNHEY, CDR2 SMNVEV (reference sequence). The DNA of the CDR3 is TGTGCCAGCAGTTTATGGGGCAGGGGGGAAGAAAAACTGTTTTTT. Protein sequence: CASSLWGRGEEKLFF.

The V and J genes are TRBV7-3 and TRBJ2-1; the match to TRBD2 covers 9 bases. Per the germline V gene, CDR1 is SGHTA and CDR2 is FQGTGA. Trimming took 4 bases from V and 6 from J; bases not matched to a gene: 10. The CDR3 sequence is 16 residues long. As DNA, the CDR3 is TGTGCCAGCAGCTCCCGTAGCGGGAGACTGGGCAATGAGCAGTTCTTC. Translating it yields CASSSRSGRLGNEQFF.

The V and J genes are TRBV19 and TRBJ1-1, with 8 positions matching TRBD1. This CDR3 is 15 amino acids long. V gave up 5 bases and J gave up 0 bases; unmatched junction bases: 5. Germline CDR1 reads LNHDA; CDR2 reads SQIVND (reference sequence). CDR3 residues: CASSRDRSMNTEAFF. For the CDR3, the DNA is TGTGCCAGTAGTCGGGACAGGAGCATGAACACTGAAGCTTTCTTT.

The J gene is TRBJ2-2, the V gene TRBV6-6; the match to TRBD1 covers 10 bases. J gave up 7 bases and V 4 bases, and 9 bases lay outside the gene matches. Germline assignment: CDR1 MNHNY and CDR2 SVGAGI (reference sequence). The CDR3 has 16 amino acids. CDR3 residues: CASSFPGQGMFGELFF. For the CDR3, the DNA is TGTGCCAGCAGTTTCCCGGGACAGGGGATGTTCGGGGAGCTGTTTTTT.

This clone came up once. V usage is TRBV7-9 and J usage is TRBJ2-2; perhaps TRBD1 as D (5 bases). The germline V gene encodes CDR1 SEHNR and CDR2 FQNEAQ (reference sequence). CDR3 length: 13 amino acids. The CDR3, as DNA: TGTGCTGCAAGGGGTGGATACACCGGGGAGCTGTTTTTT. Encoded protein: CAARGGYTGELFF.

The sample holds a few counts of this clone. This chain uses TRBV3-1 (or the pseudogene TRBV3-2) with TRBJ1-6, with 7 bases lining up with TRBD1. Looked up from germline, CDR1 is LGHDT and CDR2 is YNNKEL (reference sequence). J lost 5 bases, V lost 4 bases, and 8 bases had no gene match. CDR3 length: 16 residues. CDR3 protein: CASSRRTGQNNSPLHF. The CDR3 bases are TGTGCCAGCAGCCGACGGACAGGCCAAAATAATTCACCCCTCCACTTT.

A few counts support this clone. This chain links TRBV6-5 with TRBJ2-3; D is unclear. The CDR3 runs 11 residues. Germline V gene data show CDR1 as MNHEY and CDR2 as SVGAGI. The germline V and J ends were trimmed by 8 bases and 5 bases, with 8 bases remaining between them. Here the CDR3 DNA reads TGTGCCAGCCTTAGAGGAGATACGCAGTATTTT. It translates to CASLRGDTQYF.

This clone was seen a handful of times. The chain links TRBV28 to TRBJ2-7, with 7 positions matching TRBD2. The CDR3 runs to 12 residues. With V trimmed by 5 bases and J by 6 bases, 4 bases remained unmatched. Germline assignment: CDR1 MDHEN and CDR2 SYDVKM. The CDR3 DNA reads as TGTGCCAGCAGTCTGACTAGCTCCGAGCAGTACTTC. As protein: CASSLTSSEQYF. The variable domain in full, completed from reference TRBV28 and TRBJ2-7, reads DVKVTQSSRYLVKRTGEKVFLECVQDMDHENMFWYRQDPGLGLRLIYFSYDVKMKEKGDIPEGYSVSREKKERFSLILESASTNQTSMYLCASSLTSSEQYFGPGTRLTVT.

This chain's CDR3 is CAWSVLAGVDQYF. The CDR3 DNA follows: TGTGCCTGGAGTGTATTGGCGGGAGTAGACCAGTACTTC. The chain joins TRBV30 to TRBJ2-5; TRBD2 matches 7 bases. V shed 0 bases and J 10 bases; nucleotides not matched to a gene: 8. Germline values: CDR1 GTSNPN, CDR2 SVGIG (reference sequence). The CDR3 runs 13 residues.

V and J are TRBV10-3 and TRBJ2-3, with 7 bases lining up with TRBD2. CDR1 and CDR2 from the germline V gene are ENHRY and SYGVKD. This CDR3 has 16 residues. Germline trimming cut 3 bases from V and 0 bases from J; bases unmatched to any gene: 6. The CDR3 nucleotides read TGTGCCATCAGTGACCGACTAGCAACTAGCACAGATACGCAGTATTTT. This codes for CAISDRLATSTDTQYF.

V usage is TRBV6-2 or TRBV6-3 and J usage is TRBJ2-1, with no clear D. The germline V and J ends were trimmed by 4 bases and 12 bases, with 25 bases remaining between them. The germline CDR1 and CDR2 sequences are MNHEY and SVGEGT. The CDR3 length is 16 residues. The CDR3 spells CASSSLGRLLTIGQFF. Here the CDR3 DNA reads TGTGCCAGCAGTTCGTTGGGCCGCCTTCTTACAATTGGGCAGTTCTTC.

This chain links TRBV28 with TRBJ1-1; D is undetermined. Trimming stripped 5 bases from V and 4 bases from J, with 8 bases between. Germline values: CDR1 MDHEN, CDR2 SYDVKM. The CDR3 length is 12 residues. The CDR3 DNA follows: TGTGCCAGCAGTCCCCTAGTCACTGAAGCTTTCTTT. This encodes CASSPLVTEAFF.

This rearrangement joins TRBV2 to TRBJ2-2; 12 bases map to TRBD2. Germline CDR1 is SNHLY and CDR2 is FYNNEI. V lost 6 bases and J lost 6; bases outside the gene matches: 5. This CDR3 region has 15 residues. CDR3 sequence: CASRIGLAGSGELFF. The CDR3 coding sequence is TGTGCCAGCAGGATTGGACTAGCGGGATCCGGGGAGCTGTTTTTT.

This chain joins TRBV28 and TRBJ2-7; 10 bases align to TRBD1. Trimming cost V 4 bases and J 7 bases; bases outside gene matches: 10. Germline V lookup: CDR1 MDHEN, CDR2 SYDVKM. The CDR3 is made up of 15 amino acids. The CDR3 protein is CASSYQGQGVGEQYF. In nucleotides, the CDR3 is TGTGCCAGCAGTTACCAAGGACAGGGGGTTGGGGAGCAGTACTTC. The entire variable domain, with the rest obtained from reference TRBV28 and TRBJ2-7, is as follows: DVKVTQSSRYLVKRTGEKVFLECVQDMDHENMFWYRQDPGLGLRLIYFSYDVKMKEKGDIPEGYSVSREKKERFSLILESASTNQTSMYLCASSYQGQGVGEQYFGPGTRLTVT.